Shown below are 17 T cell receptor beta chains from a single sample sequenced in a study of blood T cell repertoires in COVID-19. Measured with immunoSEQ multiplex PCR; TCRdb has only the in-frame clones, and not every one. The sample carries about 71,000 clones, roughly 84% recorded once. Sample: peripheral blood. The receptors were sampled from a man aged 30-40 years with COVID-19, enrolled during active disease.

The V and J genes are TRBV6-1 and TRBJ2-4; tentative D call: TRBD2 (6 bases). Germline values: CDR1 MNHNS, CDR2 SASEGT. Deletions cut 3 bases from V and 1 base from J, with 10 bases between. The CDR3 consists of 15 residues. The CDR3 loop reads CASSEAGGAKNIQYF. CDR3 DNA: TGTGCCAGCAGTGAGGCAGGAGGGGCCAAAAACATTCAGTACTTC.

This clone came up once. The rearrangement joins TRBV11-2 to TRBJ2-1; D is perhaps TRBD2 (6 bases). Germline V lookup: CDR1 SGHAT, CDR2 FQNNGV. Trimming removed 1 base at V and 2 bases at J, with 6 bases between. The CDR3 totals 14 residues. CDR3 sequence (DNA): TGTGCCAGCAGCTTAGGGACTACCTACAATGAGCAGTTCTTC. It is translated as CASSLGTTYNEQFF. Complete variable domain (other parts from reference TRBV11-2 and TRBJ2-1): EAGVAQSPRYKIIEKRQSVAFWCNPISGHATLYWYQQILGQGPKLLIQFQNNGVVDDSQLPKDRFSAERLKGVDSTLKIQPAKLEDSAVYLCASSLGTTYNEQFFGPGTRLTVL.

This clone is a singleton in its sample. This chain joins TRBV7-9 and TRBJ2-1; 9 bases line up with TRBD1. Trimming cost V 5 bases and J 12 bases; bases outside gene matches: 2. Germline V gives CDR1 SEHNR, CDR2 FQNEAQ (reference sequence). CDR3 length: 11 amino acids. The CDR3 DNA reads TGTGCCAGCAGCACGGACAGGGGGCAGTTCTTC. Translated: CASSTDRGQFF. Drawing the rest from reference TRBV7-9 and TRBJ2-1, the complete variable domain is DTGVSQNPRHKITKRGQNVTFRCDPISEHNRLYWYRQTLGQGPEFLTYFQNEAQLEKSRLLSDRFSAERPKGSFSTLEIQRTEQGDSAMYLCASSTDRGQFFGPGTRLTVL.

The V call is TRBV6-6, the J call TRBJ2-5; weak D call: TRBD1 (5 bases). Germline V gene sequence: CDR1 MNHNY, CDR2 SVGAGI (reference sequence). V shed 2 bases and J shed 4 bases, with 14 bases lying between them. The CDR3 is 15 residues long. CDR3 protein: CASSYGGRGRETQYF. CDR3 DNA sequence: TGTGCCAGCAGTTACGGCGGAAGGGGTCGAGAGACCCAGTACTTC.

The chain joins TRBV9 to TRBJ2-7; 9 bases match TRBD1. The CDR3 totals 15 residues. In germline, CDR1 is SGDLS, CDR2 YYNGEE. Trimming took 2 bases from V and 6 from J; bases not matched to a gene: 9. In DNA form, the CDR3 reads TGTGCCAGCAGCGTGGGTCCCGGGACAGGGAGCGAGCAGTACTTC. This sequence encodes CASSVGPGTGSEQYF.

The rearrangement uses TRBV28 and TRBJ2-7, with 8 bases matching TRBD1. The germline V gene has CDR1 MDHEN and CDR2 SYDVKM. Losses at the gene ends were 6 bases for V and 4 bases for J; bases not matched to a gene: 5. The CDR3 covers 13 residues. The CDR3, as DNA: TGTGCCAGCAGACAGGGGGTGCGGTACGAGCAGTACTTC. It specifies CASRQGVRYEQYF.

CDR3 in amino acids: CASSLFGTSGRVEQFF. CDR3 nucleotides: TGCGCCAGCAGCCTCTTCGGGACTAGCGGGAGGGTAGAGCAGTTCTTC. The chain couples TRBV4-1 to TRBJ2-1, with TRBD2 identical over 16 bases. This CDR3 comprises 16 residues. The V gene end was trimmed by 4 bases and the J gene end by 10 bases; junction bases not matched to a gene: 7. Germline CDR1 and CDR2: MGHRA and YSYEKL.

The chain uses TRBV6-5 and TRBJ2-1; the D gene is possibly TRBD1 (5 bases). CDR1 and CDR2 (germline): MNHEY, SVGAGI. V dropped 5 bases and J dropped 7 bases, with 12 bases sitting between them. The CDR3 runs to 13 residues. CDR3 bases: TGTGCCAGCAGTCCCCGCCCAGGGAATGAGCAGTTCTTC. Its protein is CASSPRPGNEQFF.

This clone was picked up a small number of times. The V call is TRBV14, the J call TRBJ2-3, with a tentative D call TRBD2 (6 bases). CDR3 length: 15 amino acids. CDR1 and CDR2 (germline): SGHDN, FVKESK. V was shortened by 1 base and J by 3 bases, with 11 bases between the two germline ends. In DNA, the CDR3 is TGTGCCAGCAGCCAAGGGTACGGGAGAACAGATACGCAGTATTTT. This gives the protein CASSQGYGRTDTQYF.

This clone was recorded only once. The V gene is TRBV5-4, the J gene TRBJ2-1; 7 bases are a match to TRBD1. The V and J ends lost 4 bases and 0 bases, in that order; junction bases with no gene match: 1. This CDR3 is 14 amino acids long. Looked up from germline, CDR1 is SGHNT and CDR2 is YYREEE (reference sequence). CDR3 in DNA: TGTGCCAGCAGCCCAGGGGGCTCCTACAATGAGCAGTTCTTC. Its translation is CASSPGGSYNEQFF. Full variable domain (remainder filled in from reference TRBV5-4 and TRBJ2-1): ETGVTQSPTHLIKTRGQQVTLRCSSQSGHNTVSWYQQALGQGPQFIFQYYREEENGRGNFPPRFSGLQFPNYSSELNVNALELDDSALYLCASSPGGSYNEQFFGPGTRLTVL.

This clone was observed a handful of times. The chain recombines TRBV27 with TRBJ1-6; D remains unclear. Germline V gene data show CDR1 as MNHEY and CDR2 as SMNVEV (reference sequence). This CDR3 has 14 amino acids. Trimming removed 3 bases at V and 5 bases at J, with 8 bases between. CDR3 in DNA: TGTGCCAGCAGTTTTAGGACTAATAATTCACCCCTCCACTTT. Protein sequence: CASSFRTNNSPLHF.

The chain employs TRBV24-1 and TRBJ2-7, with 8 bases lining up with TRBD1. The germline V gene has CDR1 KGHDR and CDR2 SFDVKD. The CDR3 loop spans 14 amino acids. The V gene end was trimmed by 4 bases and the J gene end by 3 bases; junction bases not matched to a gene: 4. DNA for the CDR3: TGTGCCACCAGTGAGACCGGGACAGGCTACGAGCAGTACTTC. Translation gives CATSETGTGYEQYF.

The chain employs TRBV19 and TRBJ2-1; D not resolved. Trimming stripped 4 bases from V and 7 bases from J, with 5 bases between. Germline V lookup: CDR1 LNHDA, CDR2 SQIVND (reference sequence). CDR3 length: 11 residues. CDR3 DNA sequence: TGTGCCAGTAGTAGGCAAAATGAGCAGTTCTTC. As protein: CASSRQNEQFF.

The CDR3 protein is CASTPGGSLHEQYF. The CDR3 nucleotides are TGTGCCAGCACCCCGGGGGGGAGTCTCCACGAGCAGTACTTC. The chain uses TRBV2 and TRBJ2-7; 8 bases match TRBD2. The length of the CDR3 is 14 residues. V shed 7 bases and J 5 bases; nucleotides not matched to a gene: 10. Germline V gene sequence: CDR1 SNHLY, CDR2 FYNNEI.

V gene TRBV28 combines with J gene TRBJ2-5, with TRBD1 matching 8 bases. Germline values: CDR1 MDHEN, CDR2 SYDVKM. The CDR3 has 15 residues. Losses at the gene ends were 3 bases for V and 6 bases for J; bases not matched to a gene: 9. The CDR3 protein is CASSFSGGASKTQYF. The DNA for the CDR3 is TGTGCCAGCAGTTTTTCAGGGGGCGCTTCAAAGACCCAGTACTTC.

The V and J genes are TRBV19 and TRBJ1-5; 12 bases match TRBD1. This CDR3 region has 19 residues. The ends lost 10 bases at V and 3 bases at J; junction bases unmatched: 19. The germline V gene has CDR1 LNHDA and CDR2 SQIVND (reference sequence). CDR3 in DNA: TGTGCCACCCGGGTTACCGGGACAGGGGGCAGGAGAAACAATCAGCCCCAGCATTTT. As protein: CATRVTGTGGRRNNQPQHF.

The CDR3 DNA reads TGTGCCAGCAGTGAAAATATTGCTACAGCGGCTTCTAACACTGAAGCTTTCTTT. This gives the protein CASSENIATAASNTEAFF. This chain connects TRBV2 to TRBJ1-1; D unclear. Germline assignment: CDR1 SNHLY and CDR2 FYNNEI. The CDR3 contains 18 residues. V lost 2 bases and J lost 2, with 21 bases in between.